This TCR beta chain appears in the sequencing data of a study of identical twins. The V and J ends lost 1 base and 4 bases respectively, with 12 bases between them. CDR1 is SGHRS and CDR2 is YFSETQ in the germline V gene. The CDR3 is made up of 15 amino acids. This clonotype was found a few times. TCRdb itself ran the 5' RACE reads through MiXCR, one entry per CDR3 protein. The sample has 650,000 to 750,000 distinct CDR3 sequences, 21% seen once. The sample was also reused in another study, on T cells expressing NK-cell markers.

The sequenced material came from PBMCs. This sequence originates from a woman aged 18-35 years in good health. The chain is built from TRBV5-1 and TRBJ2-1; maybe TRBD2 (6 bases). CDR3 region: CASSLSMGGYNEQFF. The CDR3 DNA is TGCGCCAGCAGCTTGTCTATGGGGGGTTACAATGAGCAGTTCTTC.